This T cell receptor (beta chain) originates from a study of blood T cell repertoires in COVID-19. Whole-study context: The samples span acute and convalescent COVID-19 from the United States, Italy and Spain. T cells, B-cell-depleted T cells, or PBMCs provided the cDNA or gDNA that served as material.

Per the study methods: Amplification from reference gene primers served as the basis for estimated nucleated cell counts. Data came from immunoSEQ multiplex PCR; TCRdb stores just in-frame clones and leaves some out. Clone size and the V and J calls come from that table; the DNA yielded D and trimming. Of 100,000 or so clones in the sample, about 82% were seen once. The germline V gene encodes CDR1 SGHVS and CDR2 FQNEAQ. The CDR3 runs to 17 residues. Trimming cost V 0 bases and J 0 bases, with 12 bases left between them. The sequenced sample consisted of peripheral blood. The chain couples TRBV7-8 to TRBJ1-5, with unresolved D. This clonotype was sampled from a woman aged 70-85 years with active or convalescent COVID-19. CDR3 coding DNA: TGTGCCAGCAGCTTAGCGCTCCTATCGATTAGCAATCAGCCCCAGCATTTT. This gives the protein CASSLALLSISNQPQHF. Looking up the rest from reference TRBV7-8 and TRBJ1-5 gives the full variable domain: GAGVSQSPRYKVAKRGQDVALRCDPISGHVSLFWYQQALGQGPEFLTYFQNEAQLDKSGLPSDRFFAERPEGSVSTLKIQRTQQEDSAVYLCASSLALLSISNQPQHFGDGTRLSIL.